Sequencing of this T cell receptor (beta chain) was carried out in a study of T cells in Graves' hyperthyroidism and ophthalmopathy. Study-level points and caveats: In simple terms, a model built on 13 V-J features told ophthalmopathy apart from stable hyperthyroidism. Median prediction lead before ophthalmopathy onset was six to eight months with the model.

It was considered stable Graves' hyperthyroidism when ophthalmopathy did not progress within 18 months. Patients aged 18 to 65 with hyperthyroidism were newly diagnosed, with duration under 2 months. Many counts were recorded for this clonotype. Its antigen remains unidentified. CDR1 is SNHLY, CDR2 FYNNEI, per germline. V gave up 7 bases and J gave up 7 bases; unmatched junction bases: 13. The CDR3 sequence is 15 residues long. Regions amplified from RNA transcripts were the TCR beta CDR3 regions. The HTBI primer set served for first-round RT-PCR of the TCR CDR3. Each CDR3 protein gets one entry after TCRdb re-called the multiplex PCR reads with MiXCR. The sample has some 700,000 distinct CDR3 sequences; about 18% are singletons.

The V call is TRBV2, the J call TRBJ2-4, with 7 bases aligning to TRBD2. The sequence was collected from a man aged 50-60 years with Graves' hyperthyroidism. Sample: blood. The CDR3 reads CASTVSGGRSNIQYF. The CDR3 DNA reads as TGTGCCAGCACTGTATCTGGCGGGAGATCGAACATTCAGTACTTC.